This T cell receptor beta chain was found in a study of T cell repertoires in cytomegalovirus infection. Study summary: Evidence of both CMV infection and a matching HLA type came from public TCR beta signatures. Study-wide results and limits: In two of eight donors, the top clonotype was HLA-C-restricted CMV-specific.

One entry per CDR3 protein, called by TCRdb with MiXCR from the reads. The data hold 150,000 to 180,000 distinct CDR3 sequences, with roughly a quarter observed a single time. Germline CDR1 and CDR2: SNHLY and FYNNEI. Trimming took off 6 bases at V and 3 bases at J, with 13 bases between the two ends. The CDR3 runs 14 residues. On this clonotype itself: What it recognizes is unknown.

The sequenced material came from PBMCs. The source is a human donor in good health (CMV status not recorded). Some clones in this sample may be carry-over from other donors' samples. This rearrangement joins TRBV2 to TRBJ2-3, with D maybe TRBD1 (6 bases). The DNA for the CDR3 is TGTGCCAGCAGCATTCAAGGGACAACAGATACGCAGTATTTT. It encodes CASSIQGTTDTQYF.